The 3 T cell receptor beta chains below come from one sample, sequenced in a study of T cell responses to AZD1222 COVID-19 vaccine. Some clones are missing from TCRdb's copy, which holds only in-frame ones; the method was immunoSEQ multiplex PCR. The sample lists 130,000 to 150,000 clones; 88% were seen once. The sequenced sample was peripheral blood, obtained on day 0 of MenACWY control vaccination. The receptors shown here come from an adult in good health.

The rearrangement joins TRBV27 to TRBJ2-5, with a possible D match to TRBD1 (6 bases). The CDR3 sequence is 13 residues long. Trimming pared 4 bases from V and 2 bases from J, leaving 8 bases between. CDR1 MNHEY and CDR2 SMNVEV come from the germline V gene (reference sequence). This CDR3 is CASSSRGQETQYF. CDR3 in DNA: TGTGCCAGCAGTTCGAGGGGGCAAGAGACCCAGTACTTC.

J is TRBJ2-1 and V is TRBV19; D is unclear. The CDR3 length is 16 residues. The ends were cut back, 3 bases at V and 0 bases at J, with 12 bases in the middle. The germline V gene encodes CDR1 LNHDA and CDR2 SQIVND (reference sequence). The CDR3 nucleotides read TGTGCCAGTAGTATTAGGCGGCAGAGCTCCTACAATGAGCAGTTCTTC. Amino acids: CASSIRRQSSYNEQFF.

The chain is built from TRBV7-9 and TRBJ1-4, with D hard to call. Germline loops: CDR1 SEHNR, CDR2 FQNEAQ (reference sequence). With 1 base removed from V and 7 bases from J, the gap between germline ends came to 7 bases. The CDR3 spans 13 residues. The CDR3 sequence: CASSLGRLEKLFF. The DNA for the CDR3 is TGTGCCAGCAGCTTAGGCAGACTTGAAAAACTGTTTTTT.